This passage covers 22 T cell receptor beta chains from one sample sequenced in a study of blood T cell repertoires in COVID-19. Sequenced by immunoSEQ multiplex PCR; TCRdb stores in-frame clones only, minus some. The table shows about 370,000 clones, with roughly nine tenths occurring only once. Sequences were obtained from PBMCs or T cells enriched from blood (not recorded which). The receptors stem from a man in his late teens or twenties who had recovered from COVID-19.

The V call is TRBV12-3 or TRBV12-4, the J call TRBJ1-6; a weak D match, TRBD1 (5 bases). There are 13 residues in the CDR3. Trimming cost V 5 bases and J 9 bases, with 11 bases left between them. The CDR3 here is CASSPGFASPLHF. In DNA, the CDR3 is TGTGCCAGCAGTCCAGGGTTTGCTTCACCCCTCCACTTT.

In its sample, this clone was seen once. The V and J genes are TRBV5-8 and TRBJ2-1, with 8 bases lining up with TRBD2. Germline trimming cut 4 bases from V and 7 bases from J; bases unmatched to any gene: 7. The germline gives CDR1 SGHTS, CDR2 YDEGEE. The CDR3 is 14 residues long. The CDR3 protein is CASSPRLARNEQFF. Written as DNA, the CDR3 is TGTGCCAGCAGCCCTCGACTAGCGAGGAATGAGCAGTTCTTC.

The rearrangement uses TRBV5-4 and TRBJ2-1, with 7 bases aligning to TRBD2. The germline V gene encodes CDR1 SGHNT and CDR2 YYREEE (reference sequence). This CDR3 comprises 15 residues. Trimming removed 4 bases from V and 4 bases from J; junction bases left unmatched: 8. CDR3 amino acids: CASSQGLPTYNEQFF. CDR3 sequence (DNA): TGTGCCAGCAGCCAGGGACTACCCACTTACAATGAGCAGTTCTTC.

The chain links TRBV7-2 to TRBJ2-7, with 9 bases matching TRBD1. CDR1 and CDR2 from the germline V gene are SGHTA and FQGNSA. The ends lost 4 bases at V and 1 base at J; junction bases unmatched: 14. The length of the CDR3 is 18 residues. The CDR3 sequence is CASSYTTGGPTTSYEQYF. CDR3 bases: TGTGCCAGCAGCTATACGACAGGGGGTCCTACCACATCCTACGAGCAGTACTTC.

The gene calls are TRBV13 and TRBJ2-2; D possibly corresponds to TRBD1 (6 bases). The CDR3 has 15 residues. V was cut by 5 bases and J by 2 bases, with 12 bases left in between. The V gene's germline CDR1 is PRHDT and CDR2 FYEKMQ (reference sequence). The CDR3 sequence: CASSHFGGNTGELFF. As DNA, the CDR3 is TGTGCCAGCAGCCATTTTGGGGGCAACACCGGGGAGCTGTTTTTT.

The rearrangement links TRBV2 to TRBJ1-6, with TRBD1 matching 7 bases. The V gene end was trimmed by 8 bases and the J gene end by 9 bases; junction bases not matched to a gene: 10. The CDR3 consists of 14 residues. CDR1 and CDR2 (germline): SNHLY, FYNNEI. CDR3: CASGLDRDVSPLHF. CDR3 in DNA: TGTGCCAGCGGACTTGACAGGGATGTTTCACCCCTCCACTTT.

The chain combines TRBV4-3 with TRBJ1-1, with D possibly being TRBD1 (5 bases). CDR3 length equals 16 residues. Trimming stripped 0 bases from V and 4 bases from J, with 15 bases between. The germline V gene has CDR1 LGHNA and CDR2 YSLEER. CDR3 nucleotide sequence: TGCGCCAGCAGCCAAGATCCCCTGCCAGGGCCCACTGAAGCTTTCTTT. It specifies CASSQDPLPGPTEAFF.

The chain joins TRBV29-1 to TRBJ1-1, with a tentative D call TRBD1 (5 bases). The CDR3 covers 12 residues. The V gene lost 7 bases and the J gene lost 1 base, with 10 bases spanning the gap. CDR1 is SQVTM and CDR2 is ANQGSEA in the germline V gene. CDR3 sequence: CSAGQANTEAFF. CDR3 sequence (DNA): TGCAGCGCGGGGCAGGCGAACACTGAAGCTTTCTTT.

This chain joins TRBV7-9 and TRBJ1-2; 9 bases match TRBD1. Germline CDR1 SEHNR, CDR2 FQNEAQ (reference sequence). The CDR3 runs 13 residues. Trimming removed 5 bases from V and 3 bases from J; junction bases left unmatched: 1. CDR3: CASSRTGDYGYTF. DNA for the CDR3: TGTGCCAGCAGCCGGACAGGGGACTATGGCTACACCTTC. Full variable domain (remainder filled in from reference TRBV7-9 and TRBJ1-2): DTGVSQNPRHKITKRGQNVTFRCDPISEHNRLYWYRQTLGQGPEFLTYFQNEAQLEKSRLLSDRFSAERPKGSFSTLEIQRTEQGDSAMYLCASSRTGDYGYTFGSGTRLTVV.

This CDR3 reads CASSSRGSEIGELFF. CDR3 nucleotides: TGTGCCAGCAGCTCCAGGGGGAGTGAAATCGGGGAGCTGTTTTTT. J is TRBJ2-2 and V is TRBV7-9; 7 bases line up with TRBD1. Germline trimming cut 4 bases from V and 7 bases from J; bases unmatched to any gene: 9. The germline gives CDR1 SEHNR, CDR2 FQNEAQ (reference sequence). The CDR3 is made up of 15 amino acids.

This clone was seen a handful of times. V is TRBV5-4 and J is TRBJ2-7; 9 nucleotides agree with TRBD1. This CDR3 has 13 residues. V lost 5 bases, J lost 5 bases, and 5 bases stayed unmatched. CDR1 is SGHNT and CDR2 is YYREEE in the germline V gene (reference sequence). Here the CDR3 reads CASSRTGDNEQYF. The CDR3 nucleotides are TGTGCCAGCAGTAGGACAGGGGACAACGAGCAGTACTTC.

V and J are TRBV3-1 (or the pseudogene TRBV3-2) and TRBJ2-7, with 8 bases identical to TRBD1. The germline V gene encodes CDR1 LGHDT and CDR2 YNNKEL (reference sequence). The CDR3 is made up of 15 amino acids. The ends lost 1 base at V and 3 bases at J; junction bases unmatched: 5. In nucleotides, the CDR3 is TGTGCCAGCAGCCAAGGGCAGGGGGCAGGCTACGAGCAGTACTTC. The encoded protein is CASSQGQGAGYEQYF.

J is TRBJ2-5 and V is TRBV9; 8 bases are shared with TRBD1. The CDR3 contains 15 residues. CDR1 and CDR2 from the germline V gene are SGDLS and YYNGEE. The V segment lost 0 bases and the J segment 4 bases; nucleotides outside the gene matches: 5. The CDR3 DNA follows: TGTGCCAGCAGCGTAGGTGCCAGGGGGCTAGAGACCCAGTACTTC. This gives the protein CASSVGARGLETQYF.

The CDR3 coding sequence is TGTGCCACCAGCAGAGAGGGGCAGGGGGCGGAGGACACTGAAGCTTTCTTT. It encodes CATSREGQGAEDTEAFF. The chain is built from TRBV15 and TRBJ1-1; 8 positions agree with TRBD1. The CDR3 has 17 amino acids. The germline CDR1 and CDR2 sequences are LNHNV and YYDKDF (reference sequence). V lost 0 bases to trimming and J lost 3 bases; unmatched junction nucleotides: 9.

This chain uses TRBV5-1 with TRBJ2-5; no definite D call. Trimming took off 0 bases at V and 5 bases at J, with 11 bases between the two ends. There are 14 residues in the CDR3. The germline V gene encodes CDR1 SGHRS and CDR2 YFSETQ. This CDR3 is CASSLDNGLETQYF. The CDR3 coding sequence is TGCGCCAGCAGCTTGGATAACGGTCTGGAGACCCAGTACTTC.

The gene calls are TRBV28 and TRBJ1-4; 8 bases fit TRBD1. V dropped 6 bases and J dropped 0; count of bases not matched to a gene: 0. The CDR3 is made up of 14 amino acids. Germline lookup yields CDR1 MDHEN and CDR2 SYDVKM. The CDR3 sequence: CASRTGATNEKLFF. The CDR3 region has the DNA TGTGCCAGCAGGACAGGGGCAACTAATGAAAAACTGTTTTTT.

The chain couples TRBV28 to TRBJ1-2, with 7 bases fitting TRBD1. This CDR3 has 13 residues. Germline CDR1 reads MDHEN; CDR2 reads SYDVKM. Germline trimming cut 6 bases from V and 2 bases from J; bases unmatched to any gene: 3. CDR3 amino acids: CASRMTGNYGYTF. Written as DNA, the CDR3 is TGTGCCAGCAGGATGACAGGGAACTATGGCTACACCTTC.

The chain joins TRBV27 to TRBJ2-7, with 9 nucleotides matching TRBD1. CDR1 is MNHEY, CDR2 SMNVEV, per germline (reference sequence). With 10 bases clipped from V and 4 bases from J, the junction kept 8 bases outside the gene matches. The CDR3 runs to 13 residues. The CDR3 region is CATSRQGGYEQYF. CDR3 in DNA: TGTGCCACCAGCCGACAGGGGGGATACGAGCAGTACTTC.

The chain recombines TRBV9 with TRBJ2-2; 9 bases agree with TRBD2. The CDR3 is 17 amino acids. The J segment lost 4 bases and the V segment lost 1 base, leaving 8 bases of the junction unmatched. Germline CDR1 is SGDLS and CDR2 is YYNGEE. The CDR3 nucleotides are TGTGCCAGCAGCGTAATCCCTAGCGGGATTGGCACCGGGGAGCTGTTTTTT. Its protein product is CASSVIPSGIGTGELFF.

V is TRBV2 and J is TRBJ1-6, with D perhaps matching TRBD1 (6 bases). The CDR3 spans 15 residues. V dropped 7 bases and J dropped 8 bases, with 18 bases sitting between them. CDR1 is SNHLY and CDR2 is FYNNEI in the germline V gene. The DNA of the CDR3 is TGTGCCAGCACGGTGGGGGCTCCCACTCATTCACCCCTCCACTTT. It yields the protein CASTVGAPTHSPLHF.

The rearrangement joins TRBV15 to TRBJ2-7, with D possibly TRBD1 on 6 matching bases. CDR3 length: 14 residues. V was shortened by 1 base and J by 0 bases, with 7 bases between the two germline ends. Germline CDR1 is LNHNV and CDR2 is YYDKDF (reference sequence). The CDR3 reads CATSRGTDSYEQYF. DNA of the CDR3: TGTGCCACCAGCAGAGGGACAGACTCCTACGAGCAGTACTTC.

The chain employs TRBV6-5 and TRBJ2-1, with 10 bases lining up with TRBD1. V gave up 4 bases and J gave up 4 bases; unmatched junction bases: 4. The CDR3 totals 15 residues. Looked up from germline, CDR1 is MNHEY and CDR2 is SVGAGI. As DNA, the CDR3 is TGTGCCAGCAGTTCTCCGGACAGGGGGTACAATGAGCAGTTCTTC. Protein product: CASSSPDRGYNEQFF.